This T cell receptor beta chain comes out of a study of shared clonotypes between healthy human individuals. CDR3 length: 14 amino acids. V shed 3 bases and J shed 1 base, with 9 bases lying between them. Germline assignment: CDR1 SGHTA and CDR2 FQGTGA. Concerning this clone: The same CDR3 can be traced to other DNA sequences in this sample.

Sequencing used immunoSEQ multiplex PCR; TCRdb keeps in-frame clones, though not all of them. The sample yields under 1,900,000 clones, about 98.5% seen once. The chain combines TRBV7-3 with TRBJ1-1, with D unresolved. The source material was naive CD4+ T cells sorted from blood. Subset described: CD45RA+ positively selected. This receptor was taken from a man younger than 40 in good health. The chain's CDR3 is CASSLNGRNTEAFF. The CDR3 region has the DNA TGTGCCAGCAGCTTGAACGGTAGGAACACTGAAGCTTTCTTT.